These T cell receptor beta chains were read from a single sample in a study of Graves' ophthalmopathy and Graves' hyperthyroidism. MiXCR, applied by TCRdb to the multiplex PCR reads, yields one record per CDR3 protein. The sample records approximately 500,000 distinct CDR3 sequences, roughly 14% being singletons. Sequenced sample: blood. The receptors come from a woman between 25 and 40 years old with Graves' ophthalmopathy. The CDR3 runs from the conserved cysteine through the conserved F or W. A D gene is named only where the DNA matches it firmly. The size field is filled for only some rows; it gives once, few, many or a size class.

TRBJ1-2 | TRBD1 | TRBV25-1 | few | TGTGCCAGCAGTGATGGCCCGGGACAGGGTAGTGGCTACACCTTC | CASSDGPGQGSGYTF
TRBJ2-7 | - | TRBV11-2 | few | TGTGCCAGCAGCTCCAGTTGGGAGTTCCCGGGACCCGAGCAGTACTTC | CASSSSWEFPGPEQYF
TRBJ2-7 | - | TRBV12-5 | many | TGTGCTAGTGGTTTGTCTGTGGGGGAGACCTCCTACGAGCAGTACTTC | CASGLSVGETSYEQYF
TRBJ2-5 | - | TRBV24-1 | many | TGTGCCAGCACCGTCTTGGGTAGCGGCCAAGAGACCCAGTACTTC | CASTVLGSGQETQYF
TRBJ1-5 | TRBD1 | TRBV28 | many | TGTGCCAGCAGCCCGACAGGGTCGGGCCAGCCCCAGCATTTT | CASSPTGSGQPQHF
TRBJ2-7 | - | TRBV20-1 | many | TGCAGTGCTAGTGTGACTAGCTCCTACGAGCAGTACTTC | CSASVTSSYEQYF
TRBJ2-5 | TRBD2 | TRBV7-2 | - | TGTGCCAGCAGCTTAGCCCGCGGACTAGCGGGTGGGATGGAGACCCAGTACTTC | CASSLARGLAGGMETQYF
TRBJ2-7 | - | TRBV25-1 | - | TGTGCCAGCAGTGAACAAGGAAGCTCCTACGAGCAGTACTTC | CASSEQGSSYEQYF
TRBJ2-2 | - | TRBV6-2/TRBV6-3 | many | TGTGCCAGCAGTTACGGGTCCTGGGACACCGGGGAGCTGTTTTTT | CASSYGSWDTGELFF
TRBJ2-7 | - | TRBV3-1 | - | TGTGCCAGCAGCCAAGGAGGGCGAAGAAACTACGAGCAGTACTTC | CASSQGGRRNYEQYF
TRBJ1-1 | TRBD1 | TRBV7-2 | - | TGTGCCAGCAGCCAATCGACAGGGTGGGGAGAAGCTTTCTTT | CASSQSTGWGEAFF
TRBJ1-2 | - | TRBV5-1 | many | TGCGCCAGCAGCTTGAGGAGGGGGGCCTATGGCTACACCTTC | CASSLRRGAYGYTF
TRBJ1-2 | - | TRBV7-2 | many | TGTGCCAGCAGCTCCAGGACCTATGGCTACACCTTC | CASSSRTYGYTF
TRBJ2-6 | TRBD1 | TRBV24-1 | many | TGTGCCACCAGTGACCGGGGACAGCCCAAATCTGGGGCCAACGTCCTGACTTTC | CATSDRGQPKSGANVLTF
TRBJ1-6 | - | TRBV6-1 | - | TGTGCCAGCAGTGATCAGGGTGGAGATTCACCCCTCCACTTT | CASSDQGGDSPLHF
TRBJ1-6 | - | TRBV6-2/TRBV6-3 | few | TGTGCCAGCAGTTACTCGCGGAGGGGAGCCCTCCACTTT | CASSYSRRGALHF
TRBJ2-7 | - | TRBV20-1 | many | TGCAGTGCTAGACTAGGACAATACGAGCAGTACTTC | CSARLGQYEQYF
TRBJ2-5 | - | TRBV24-1 | - | TGTGCCACCGGAGCGGAGGGACAAGAGACCCAGTACTTC | CATGAEGQETQYF
TRBJ1-1 | - | TRBV30 | few | TGTGCCTGGGGTTGGGACGGAGAAGCTTTCTTT | CAWGWDGEAFF
TRBJ2-7 | TRBD1 | TRBV6-1 | many | TGTGCCAGCAGTGTTACCGGGACAGGGGGATCCTACGAGCAGTACTTC | CASSVTGTGGSYEQYF
TRBJ2-5 | TRBD2 | TRBV13 | many | TGTGCCAGCAGCCCAAGGGGGACTAGCGGACAAGAGACCCAGTACTTC | CASSPRGTSGQETQYF
TRBJ2-5 | - | TRBV7-2 | many | TGTGCCAGCAGCTTAGCGTGGGAGCGTGAGACCCAGTACTTC | CASSLAWERETQYF
TRBJ2-5 | TRBD2 | TRBV12-3/TRBV12-4 | many | TGTGCCAGCAGTCGGGACTACCGCGAGACCCAGTACTTC | CASSRDYRETQYF
TRBJ1-2 | TRBD1 | TRBV11-2 | few | TGTGCCAGCAGCTTAGATCATTGGGACAGCCCCCTGTATGGCTACACCTTC | CASSLDHWDSPLYGYTF
TRBJ1-5 | - | TRBV15 | many | TGTGCCACCAGCAGAGATTTCGCGAGGGGAAGCAATCAGCCCCAGCATTTT | CATSRDFARGSNQPQHF
TRBJ2-7 | - | TRBV28 | many | TGTGCCAGTTGTGGGGGATCCTTCTACGAGCAGTACTTC | CASCGGSFYEQYF
TRBJ1-2 | - | TRBV6-1 | many | TGTGCCAGCAGTGGGGGCGCCCTCCGTGGCTACACCTTC | CASSGGALRGYTF
TRBJ1-2 | - | TRBV6-2/TRBV6-3 | many | TGTGCCAGCAGTATCCGAGACGAGAATCTCTATGGCTACACCTTC | CASSIRDENLYGYTF
TRBJ2-7 | - | TRBV10-2 | many | TGCGCCAGCAGCTCAACGAGCTACGAGCAGTACTTC | CASSSTSYEQYF
TRBJ2-5 | TRBD2 | TRBV6-5 | few | TGTGCCAGCATTTTACTAGCGGGGGTGGCCCAGTACTTC | CASILLAGVAQYF
TRBJ1-1 | TRBD1 | TRBV9 | many | TGTGCCAGCAGCTCCACAGGGGCCCCCGGGACTGAAGCTTTCTTT | CASSSTGAPGTEAFF
TRBJ2-5 | - | TRBV18 | - | TGCGCCAGCTCACCAGGATTGGACAGCTGGCAAGAGACCCAGTACTTC | CASSPGLDSWQETQYF
TRBJ2-2 | - | TRBV29-1 | many | TGCAGCGTACGCCTTGACAGCGACCGGGAGCTGTTTTTT | CSVRLDSDRELFF
TRBJ2-7 | TRBD2 | TRBV10-3 | many | TGTGCCATCAGTGAGTCGGGGACTAGCGGCACCTACGAGCAGTACTTC | CAISESGTSGTYEQYF
TRBJ2-7 | - | TRBV6-1 | many | TGTGCCAGCAGCAATGACAGGCGAGCGTCCGAGCAGTACTTC | CASSNDRRASEQYF
TRBJ2-5 | - | TRBV7-9 | many | TGTGCCAGCAGCTTATGGGTGGGAGAGACCCAGTACTTC | CASSLWVGETQYF
TRBJ1-5 | - | TRBV14 | - | TGTCCCAGCAGCCAAGAAGATAGCAATCAGCCCCAGCATTTT | CPSSQEDSNQPQHF
TRBJ2-4 | TRBD2 | TRBV3-1 | - | TGTGCCAGCAGCCTAGCGGGAGCCGACATTCAGTACTTC | CASSLAGADIQYF
TRBJ1-2 | - | TRBV6-5 | many | TGTGCCAGCAGTTACCGAGACAGATCTAACTATGGCTACACCTTC | CASSYRDRSNYGYTF
TRBJ1-5 | - | TRBV24-1 | many | TGTGCCACCAGTGATCGGGGTGGAGGACAGTCCTCTCAGCCCCAGCATTTT | CATSDRGGGQSSQPQHF
TRBJ2-2 | TRBD2 | TRBV9 | - | TGTGCCAGCAGCGCGGGGGGTGGGCTAGCCACCGGGGAGCTGTTTTTT | CASSAGGGLATGELFF
TRBJ1-2 | TRBD1 | TRBV28 | many | TGTGCCAGCAAACAGGGGGACAGGGGCTATGGCTACACCTTC | CASKQGDRGYGYTF
TRBJ2-2 | - | TRBV5-1 | few | TGCGCCAGCAGCTTCCTAGGGACTGGGAACACCGGGGAGCTGTTTTTT | CASSFLGTGNTGELFF
TRBJ2-5 | - | TRBV7-9 | many | TGTGCCAGCAGCTCCGGCGTCATAGCGGATCAAGAGGCCCAGTACTTC | CASSSGVIADQEAQYF
TRBJ2-5 | TRBD2 | TRBV6-1 | many | TGTGCCAGCAGTGCTTCGGGACTAGCGGGAGAGACCCAGTACTTC | CASSASGLAGETQYF
TRBJ1-1 | - | TRBV11-2 | many | TGTGCCAGCAGCTTAGATCGGGGTACGAACACTGAAGCTTTCTTT | CASSLDRGTNTEAFF
TRBJ1-5 | - | TRBV13 | many | TGTGCCAGCAGTTTGAGTCTGGGGGAACCCAATCAGCCCCAGCATTTT | CASSLSLGEPNQPQHF
TRBJ2-2 | - | TRBV6-6 | many | TGTGCCAGCAGCCAAGAGGGGACGGGGCCCGGGGAGCTGTTTTTT | CASSQEGTGPGELFF
TRBJ1-1 | TRBD1 | TRBV20-1 | many | TGCAGTGCTAGAGCGGTCAGGGGGGGTGACACTGAAGCTCTCTTT | CSARAVRGGDTEALF